This T cell receptor beta chain was documented in a study of blood T cell repertoires in COVID-19. In the study overall: Acute and convalescent COVID-19 samples came from the United States, Italy and Spain. PBMCs, B-cell-depleted T cells, or T cells were the source of the cDNA or gDNA that made up the material.

This table comes from immunoSEQ multiplex PCR, and its TCRdb copy is limited to in-frame clones, with some not included. This repertoire shows about 120,000 clones, approximately 74% found once; its top ten account for around 6%. The sample consisted of peripheral blood. The receptor was derived from a man aged 55-75 years with acute or convalescent COVID-19.

The CDR3 DNA follows: TGTGCCAGCAGCAGGGGAGAAGGTTCACCCCTCCACTTT. Translation: CASSRGEGSPLHF. This sequence joins TRBV12-3 or TRBV12-4 and TRBJ1-6, with a weak D call TRBD1 (6 bases). The length of the CDR3 is 13 residues. V was cut by 6 bases and J by 9 bases, with 12 bases left in between.